This T cell receptor beta chain stems from a study of shared clonotypes between healthy human individuals. The CDR3 extends over 15 amino acids. The V gene's germline CDR1 is MDHEN and CDR2 SYDVKM. The V end was cut by 4 bases, the J end by 2 bases, with 12 bases between. Concerning this clone: Its antigen is unknown.

Study-level results: The four-donor shared clonotypes exceeded non-shared clonotypes in generation probability, with non-shared ones scoring lower.

The method was immunoSEQ multiplex PCR; TCRdb's version includes in-frame clones alone and lacks a portion of them. The data contain approximately 2,300,000 clones, 80% to 95% of them singletons. This TCR was recovered from a young man in good health. Some clones in this sample may be carry-over from other donors' samples. The sample consisted of naive CD4+ T cells from PBMCs. Indicated subset: CD45RA+ positively selected. J is TRBJ1-3 and V is TRBV28; weak D call: TRBD1 (6 bases). In DNA, the CDR3 is TGTGCCAGCAGTTCACAGGGTAGCGCTGGAAACACCATATATTTT. Translating gives CASSSQGSAGNTIYF.